This T cell receptor (beta chain) emerged from a study of CD8 T cells in ankylosing spondylitis. The CDR3 runs 13 residues. Looked up from germline, CDR1 is SGHDT and CDR2 is YYEEEE. V was cut by 6 bases and J by 3 bases, with 11 bases left in between. General study findings and limits: Typical of ankylosing spondylitis blood, it appeared, was a TCR beta motif of under 10 highly homologous variants.

The table lists this clonotype with a few counts. Antigen specificity is unknown. TCRdb independently ran MiXCR on the 5' RACE reads; one entry per CDR3 protein. The sample yields approximately 540,000 distinct CDR3 sequences, about 12% seen once. The chain couples TRBV5-6 to TRBJ2-3; possibly TRBD1 for D (5 bases). Sample: blood, either unsorted or a sorted T cell fraction (not recorded which). This receptor was taken from a male donor with ankylosing spondylitis. The CDR3 DNA follows: TGTGCCAGCACCGCGAAGGGGACAGATACGCAGTATTTT. It is translated as CASTAKGTDTQYF.